Listed below are T cell receptor beta chains from one sample, sequenced in a study of blood T cell repertoires in COVID-19. The assay was immunoSEQ multiplex PCR, and TCRdb's table has in-frame clones only and misses some. The table shows about 170,000 clones, with more than 70% occurring only once. The sequenced sample was peripheral blood. All receptors derive from a man in his fifties or sixties with active or convalescent COVID-19. Each CDR3 is given with its conserved first and last residue. D genes are given only for firm matches. Some rows mark clone size as missing; the rest say once, few, many or name a class of expanded clone.

>.|TRBJ1-2|TRBV5-1|.|15
CASSYRQPGRYGYTF
TGCGCCAGCAGCTACCGACAGCCCGGGAGGTATGGCTACACCTTC
>.|TRBJ2-3|TRBV7-2|TRBD2|16
CASSQGTRFSTDTQYF
TGTGCCAGCAGCCAAGGGACTAGGTTTAGCACAGATACGCAGTATTTT
>.|TRBJ1-6|TRBV28|.|14
CASTLSSYNSPLHF
TGTGCCAGCACCCTGAGCTCCTATAATTCACCCCTCCACTTT
>.|TRBJ1-5|TRBV19|.|17
CASSIDPDTPVNQPQHF
TGTGCCAGTAGTATAGATCCGGACACCCCGGTCAATCAGCCCCAGCATTTT
>.|TRBJ1-2|TRBV19|TRBD1|13
CAISQGIGYGYTF
TGTGCTATTTCACAGGGGATTGGCTATGGCTACACCTTC
>.|TRBJ2-2|TRBV19|.|15
CASSISWRDTGELFF
TGTGCCAGTAGTATTTCTTGGAGGGACACCGGGGAGCTGTTTTTT
>.|TRBJ2-7|TRBV25-1|TRBD1|12
CASSYRGYEQYF
TGTGCCAGCAGTTACAGGGGATACGAGCAGTACTTC
>.|TRBJ2-7|TRBV5-5|TRBD1|16
CASSLRTGIDSYEQYF
TGTGCCAGCAGCCTTAGGACAGGCATTGACTCCTACGAGCAGTACTTC
>.|TRBJ2-7|TRBV5-4|TRBD1|14
CASRDRGSENEQYF
TGTGCCAGCAGGGACAGGGGGTCAGAGAACGAGCAGTACTTC
>.|TRBJ2-3|TRBV7-3|.|13
CASGSGRTDTQYF
TGTGCCAGCGGGAGCGGTCGGACAGATACGCAGTATTTT
>.|TRBJ2-1|TRBV19|.|14
CASIGGFPYNEQFF
TGTGCCAGTATTGGGGGCTTTCCCTACAATGAGCAGTTCTTC
>.|TRBJ2-3|TRBV6-4|TRBD2|16
CASSELAGGNTDTQYF
TGTGCCAGCAGTGAGCTAGCGGGAGGGAACACAGATACGCAGTATTTT
>.|TRBJ1-1|TRBV18|.|16
CASSPSSGGSNTEAFF
TGTGCCAGCTCACCGTCGTCGGGGGGGTCGAACACTGAAGCTTTCTTT
>.|TRBJ1-1|TRBV19|.|13
CASTPGFAREAFF
TGTGCCAGTACACCGGGGTTTGCTCGTGAAGCTTTCTTT
>.|TRBJ1-3|TRBV7-2|.|15
CASSLASISGNTIYF
TGTGCCAGCAGCTTAGCATCCATCTCTGGAAACACCATATATTTT
>.|TRBJ1-2|TRBV6-5|TRBD1|12
CASLRRDSGYTF
TGTGCCAGCTTACGCCGGGACAGTGGCTACACCTTC
>.|TRBJ1-2|TRBV6-6|.|12
CAAEGGTYGYTF
TGTGCAGCAGAGGGCGGTACCTATGGCTACACCTTC
>.|TRBJ2-5|TRBV11-2|.|15
CASSLVAGSVETQYF
TGTGCCAGCAGCTTAGTGGCCGGGAGTGTAGAGACCCAGTACTTC
>.|TRBJ2-5|TRBV7-2|TRBD2|16
CASSLVASGGQETQYF
TGTGCCAGCAGCTTAGTAGCTAGCGGGGGGCAAGAGACCCAGTACTTC
>.|TRBJ2-3|TRBV4-1|.|15
CASTERRGLLNTQYF
TGCGCCAGCACGGAGCGGCGGGGGCTTCTGAATACGCAGTATTTT
>.|TRBJ2-1|TRBV12-3/TRBV12-4|.|13
CASRKQNTGEQFF
TGTGCCAGCAGGAAGCAGAACACGGGGGAGCAGTTCTTC
>.|TRBJ2-5|TRBV6-2/TRBV6-3|.|19
CASSYPITQGYGSQETQYF
TGTGCCAGCAGTTACCCGATCACCCAGGGCTATGGATCACAAGAGACCCAGTACTTC
>.|TRBJ2-7|TRBV5-6|TRBD2|17
CASSLLLAGVGSYEQYF
TGTGCCAGCAGCTTGTTACTAGCGGGAGTTGGCTCCTACGAGCAGTACTTC
>.|TRBJ1-1|TRBV13|TRBD1|15
CASSYLGQENTEAFF
TGTGCCAGCAGCTACCTGGGACAGGAAAACACTGAAGCTTTCTTT
>.|TRBJ2-7|TRBV3-1/TRBV3-2|.|11
CASRGGYEQYF
TGTGCCAGCAGAGGGGGCTACGAGCAGTACTTC
>few|TRBJ1-2|TRBV27|.|17
CASSLKPPGALNYGYTF
TGTGCCAGCAGTTTAAAACCCCCAGGGGCGCTAAATTATGGCTACACCTTC
>.|TRBJ1-2|TRBV28|.|14
CASTLGVRGYGYTF
TGTGCCAGCACGTTAGGCGTTCGGGGCTATGGCTACACCTTC
>.|TRBJ2-7|TRBV16|TRBD1|15
CASSQSGTGDNEQYF
TGTGCCAGCAGCCAATCGGGGACAGGGGATAACGAGCAGTACTTC
>.|TRBJ2-1|TRBV11-2|.|13
CASSLTPRDEQFF
TGTGCCAGCAGCTTAACTCCCCGGGATGAGCAGTTCTTC
>once|TRBJ2-4|TRBV29-1|TRBD2|14
CSVATSVGKNIQYF
TGCAGCGTCGCCACTAGCGTAGGCAAAAACATTCAGTACTTC
>.|TRBJ1-5|TRBV11-2|.|19
CASSNSYIGGRKSNQPQHF
TGTGCCAGCAGTAACTCTTACATCGGGGGGCGGAAAAGCAATCAGCCCCAGCATTTT
>.|TRBJ2-7|TRBV7-2|TRBD1|12
CASGDRGLEQYF
TGTGCCAGCGGAGACAGGGGGCTCGAGCAGTACTTC
>.|TRBJ1-3|TRBV18|TRBD1|17
CASSPVRDRLSGNTIYF
TGTGCCAGCTCACCAGTGAGGGACAGACTATCTGGAAACACCATATATTTT
>.|TRBJ1-2|TRBV20-1|TRBD1|11
CSARDRYGYTF
TGCAGTGCTAGGGACAGGTATGGCTACACCTTC
>once|TRBJ1-2|TRBV9|TRBD1|14
CASSSRTGEGGYTF
TGTGCCAGCAGCTCCCGGACAGGGGAGGGCGGCTACACCTTC
>.|TRBJ1-3|TRBV28|.|16
CASSSPGGASGNTIYF
TGTGCCAGCAGTTCGCCGGGGGGGGCCTCTGGAAACACCATATATTTT
>few|TRBJ1-5|TRBV27|.|14
CASCSSGREQPQHF
TGTGCCAGTTGCTCCTCCGGGAGGGAACAGCCCCAGCATTTT
>.|TRBJ2-5|TRBV5-1|TRBD2|16
CASSPSGAGGQETQYF
TGCGCCAGCAGCCCTAGCGGGGCGGGGGGACAAGAGACCCAGTACTTC
>.|TRBJ1-4|TRBV6-2/TRBV6-3|.|14
CASSYGKLNEKLFF
TGTGCCAGCAGTTACGGTAAACTTAATGAAAAACTGTTTTTT
>.|TRBJ1-2|TRBV29-1|.|13
CSVAGRGNYGYTF
TGCAGCGTTGCAGGCAGGGGAAACTATGGCTACACCTTC
>.|TRBJ2-3|TRBV6-4|.|15
CASSVGRGYTDTQYF
TGTGCCAGCAGTGTTGGCAGGGGTTACACAGATACGCAGTATTTT
>few|TRBJ2-7|TRBV5-4|.|14
CASSPGTGRNEQYF
TGTGCCAGCAGCCCGGGAACGGGGAGGAACGAGCAGTACTTC
>once|TRBJ2-1|TRBV21-1|.|14
CASTGTGICNEQFF
TGTGCCAGCACCGGGACAGGGATTTGCAATGAGCAGTTCTTC
>.|TRBJ1-6|TRBV6-5|.|14
CASSSPGTSSPLHF
TGTGCCAGCAGTTCCCCCGGGACAAGTTCACCCCTCCACTTT
>.|TRBJ2-3|TRBV5-1|TRBD1|14
CASSLDRLPDTQYF
TGCGCCAGCAGCCTGGACAGGCTCCCAGATACGCAGTATTTT
>.|TRBJ1-4|TRBV15|.|15
CATSSHSTANEKLFF
TGTGCCACCAGCAGTCACAGCACCGCTAATGAAAAACTGTTTTTT
>.|TRBJ1-2|TRBV6-2/TRBV6-3|TRBD1|14
CASSDRASNYGYTF
TGTGCCAGCAGCGACAGGGCATCCAACTATGGCTACACCTTC
>.|TRBJ2-7|TRBV30|TRBD1|12
CAWTGGGDEQYF
TGTGCCTGGACAGGGGGCGGCGACGAGCAGTACTTC
>.|TRBJ1-1|TRBV7-2|.|14
CASSLYEGRAEAFF
TGTGCCAGCAGCCTGTATGAGGGTCGCGCTGAAGCTTTCTTT
>.|TRBJ2-7|TRBV5-5|.|15
CASSTLGTAVGEQYF
TGTGCCAGCAGCACACTAGGCACAGCGGTGGGCGAGCAGTACTTC
>.|TRBJ1-1|TRBV5-1|.|13
CASSHPDRSVAFF
TGCGCCAGCAGCCACCCAGACAGGTCTGTGGCTTTCTTT
>few|TRBJ1-1|TRBV30|.|12
CAWGKRSTEAFF
TGTGCCTGGGGCAAACGGTCCACTGAAGCTTTCTTT
>.|TRBJ2-6|TRBV7-3|TRBD2|16
CASSKPGLAGANVLTF
TGTGCCAGCAGCAAACCCGGACTAGCTGGGGCCAACGTCCTGACTTTC
>once|TRBJ1-2|TRBV7-2|.|13
CASALAPPDGYTF
TGTGCCAGCGCACTCGCCCCCCCGGATGGCTACACCTTC